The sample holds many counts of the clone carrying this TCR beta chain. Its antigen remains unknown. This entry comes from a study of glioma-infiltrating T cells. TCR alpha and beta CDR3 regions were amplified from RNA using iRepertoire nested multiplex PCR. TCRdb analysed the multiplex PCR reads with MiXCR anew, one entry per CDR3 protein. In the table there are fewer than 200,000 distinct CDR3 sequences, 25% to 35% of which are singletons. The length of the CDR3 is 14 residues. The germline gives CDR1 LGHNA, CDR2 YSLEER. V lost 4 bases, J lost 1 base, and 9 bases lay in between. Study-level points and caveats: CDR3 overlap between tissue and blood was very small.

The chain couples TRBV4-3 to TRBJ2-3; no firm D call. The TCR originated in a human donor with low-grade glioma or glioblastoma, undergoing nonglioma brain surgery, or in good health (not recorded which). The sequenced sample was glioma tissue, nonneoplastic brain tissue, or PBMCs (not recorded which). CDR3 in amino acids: CASSPTGGTDTQYF. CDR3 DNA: TGCGCCAGCAGCCCTACCGGCGGCACAGATACGCAGTATTTT.